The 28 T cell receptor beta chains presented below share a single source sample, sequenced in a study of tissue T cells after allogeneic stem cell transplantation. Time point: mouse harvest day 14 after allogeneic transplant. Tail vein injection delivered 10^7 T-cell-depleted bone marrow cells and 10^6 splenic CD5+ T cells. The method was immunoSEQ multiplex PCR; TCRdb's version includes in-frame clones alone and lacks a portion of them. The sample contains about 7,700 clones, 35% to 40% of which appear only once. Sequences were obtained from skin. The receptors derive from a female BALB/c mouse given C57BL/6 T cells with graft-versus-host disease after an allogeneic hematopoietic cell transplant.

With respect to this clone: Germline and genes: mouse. CDR3 bases read: TGTGCCAGCAGCTTAGGGGGGACAGGGGTGCGGGACTCCGACTACACC. Its protein product is CASSLGGTGVRDSDYT. The entire CDR3 sequence reads CASSLGGTGVRDSDYTF. The V and J genes are TRBV3 and TRBJ1-2; 10 nucleotides agree with TRBD1. The observed sequence ends 1 residue before the CDR3 terminus, with the missing tail filled in from the germline J gene. The V gene end was trimmed by 1 base and the J gene end by 3 bases; junction bases not matched to a gene: 8. Germline assignment: CDR1 SNHLY and CDR2 FYNGKV (reference sequence). The CDR3 loop spans 17 amino acids.

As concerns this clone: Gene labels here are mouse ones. The CDR3: CASSLRDIQDTQYF. The covered CDR3 bases are TGTGCCAGCAGTCTCCGGGACATTCAAGACACCCAGTAC. The V gene is TRBV26, the J gene TRBJ2-5; D may be TRBD1 (6 bases). The observed sequence ends 1 residue before the CDR3 terminus, with the missing tail filled in from the germline J gene. Trimming took off 3 bases at V and 3 bases at J, with 10 bases between the two ends. The CDR3 extends over 14 amino acids. From germline, CDR1 is KGHPV and CDR2 FQNQEV (reference sequence).

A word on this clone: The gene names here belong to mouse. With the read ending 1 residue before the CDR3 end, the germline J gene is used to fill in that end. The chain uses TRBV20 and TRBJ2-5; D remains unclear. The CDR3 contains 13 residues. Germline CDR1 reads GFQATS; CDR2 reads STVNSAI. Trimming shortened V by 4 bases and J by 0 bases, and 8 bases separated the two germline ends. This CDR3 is CGATRQNQDTQYF. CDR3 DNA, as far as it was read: TGTGGTGCTACAAGACAAAACCAAGACACCCAGTAC.

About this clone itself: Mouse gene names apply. The CDR3 loop is CASKRVANTEVFF. The sequenced part of the CDR3 DNA is TGTGCCAGCAAGAGGGTTGCAAACACAGAAGTCTTC. V gene TRBV26 combines with J gene TRBJ1-1; D uncertain. The sequence runs out 1 residue before the end of the CDR3; the remainder is reconstructed from the germline J gene. Germline CDR1 KGHPV, CDR2 FQNQEV (reference sequence). V was pared by 7 bases and J by 0 bases, with 9 bases between. The CDR3 spans 13 residues.

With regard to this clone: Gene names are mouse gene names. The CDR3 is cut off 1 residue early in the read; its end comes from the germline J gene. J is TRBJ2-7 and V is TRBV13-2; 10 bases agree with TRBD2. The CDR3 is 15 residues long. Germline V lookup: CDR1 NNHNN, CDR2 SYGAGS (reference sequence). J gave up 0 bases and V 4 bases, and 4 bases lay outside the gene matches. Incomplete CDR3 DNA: TGTGCCAGCGGTCCGACTGGGGGGAGCTCCTATGAACAGTAC. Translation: CASGPTGGSSYEQY. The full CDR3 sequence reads CASGPTGGSSYEQYF.

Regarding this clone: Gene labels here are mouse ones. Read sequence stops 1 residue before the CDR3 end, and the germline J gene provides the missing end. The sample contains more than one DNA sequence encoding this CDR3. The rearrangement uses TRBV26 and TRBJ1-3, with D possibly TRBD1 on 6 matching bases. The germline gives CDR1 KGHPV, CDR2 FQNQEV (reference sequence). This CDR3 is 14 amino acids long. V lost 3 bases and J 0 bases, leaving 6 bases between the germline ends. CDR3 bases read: TGTGCCAGCAGTCTAGGGGGTTCTGGAAATACGCTCTAT. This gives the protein CASSLGGSGNTLY. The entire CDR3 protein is CASSLGGSGNTLYF.

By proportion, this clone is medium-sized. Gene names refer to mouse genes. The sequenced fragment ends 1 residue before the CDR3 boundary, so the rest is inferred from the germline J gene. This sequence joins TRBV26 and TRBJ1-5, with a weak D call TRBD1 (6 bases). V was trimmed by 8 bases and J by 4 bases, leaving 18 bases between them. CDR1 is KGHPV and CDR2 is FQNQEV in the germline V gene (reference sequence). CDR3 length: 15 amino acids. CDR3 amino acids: CASQPHQGWNQAPLF. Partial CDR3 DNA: TGTGCCAGCCAACCCCATCAGGGGTGGAACCAGGCTCCGCTT.

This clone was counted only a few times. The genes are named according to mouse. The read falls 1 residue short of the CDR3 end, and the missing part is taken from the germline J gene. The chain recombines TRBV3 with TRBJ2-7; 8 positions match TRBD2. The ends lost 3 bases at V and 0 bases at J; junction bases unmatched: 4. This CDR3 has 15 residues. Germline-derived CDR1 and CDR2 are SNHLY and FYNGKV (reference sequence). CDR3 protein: CASSFRLGSSYEQYF. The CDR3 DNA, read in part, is TGTGCCAGCAGCTTCCGACTGGGGAGCTCCTATGAACAGTAC.

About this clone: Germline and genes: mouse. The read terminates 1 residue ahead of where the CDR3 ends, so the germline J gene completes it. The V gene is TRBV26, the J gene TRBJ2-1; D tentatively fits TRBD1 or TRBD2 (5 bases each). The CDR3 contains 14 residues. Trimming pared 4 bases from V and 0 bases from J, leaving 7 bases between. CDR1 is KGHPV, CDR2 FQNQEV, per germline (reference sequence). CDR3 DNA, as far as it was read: TGTGCCAGCAGTCGGGGGTCTAACTATGCTGAGCAGTTC. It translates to CASSRGSNYAEQF. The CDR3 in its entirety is CASSRGSNYAEQFF.

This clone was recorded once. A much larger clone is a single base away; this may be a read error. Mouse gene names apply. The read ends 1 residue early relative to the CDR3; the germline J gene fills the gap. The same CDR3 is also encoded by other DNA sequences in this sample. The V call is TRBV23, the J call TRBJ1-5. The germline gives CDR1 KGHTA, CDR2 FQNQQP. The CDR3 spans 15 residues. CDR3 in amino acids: CSSSPGGYNNQAPLF. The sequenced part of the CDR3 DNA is TGCTCCAGCAGCCCCGGCGGGTATAACAATCAGGCTCCGCTT.

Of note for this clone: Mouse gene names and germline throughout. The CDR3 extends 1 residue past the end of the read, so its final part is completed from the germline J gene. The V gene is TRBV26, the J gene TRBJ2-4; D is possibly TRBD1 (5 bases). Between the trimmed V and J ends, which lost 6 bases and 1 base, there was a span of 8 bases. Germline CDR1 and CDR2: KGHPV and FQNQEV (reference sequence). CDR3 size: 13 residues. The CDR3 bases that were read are TGTGCCAGCAGCCGGACACGTCAAAACACCTTGTAC. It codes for CASSRTRQNTLY. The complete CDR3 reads CASSRTRQNTLYF.

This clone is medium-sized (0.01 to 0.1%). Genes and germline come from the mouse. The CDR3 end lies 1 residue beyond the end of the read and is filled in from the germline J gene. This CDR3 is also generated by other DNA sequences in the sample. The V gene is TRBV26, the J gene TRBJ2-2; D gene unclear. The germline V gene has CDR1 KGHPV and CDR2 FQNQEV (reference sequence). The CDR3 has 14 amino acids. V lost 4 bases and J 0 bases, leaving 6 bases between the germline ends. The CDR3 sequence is CASSPTTNTGQLYF. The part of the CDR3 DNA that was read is TGTGCCAGCAGTCCGACAACAAACACCGGGCAGCTCTAC.

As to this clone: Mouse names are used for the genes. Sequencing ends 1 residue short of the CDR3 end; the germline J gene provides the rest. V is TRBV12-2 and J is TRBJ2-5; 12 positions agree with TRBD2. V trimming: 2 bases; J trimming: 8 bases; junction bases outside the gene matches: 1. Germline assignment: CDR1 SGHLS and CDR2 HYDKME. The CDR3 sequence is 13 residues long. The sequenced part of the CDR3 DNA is TGTGCCAGCTCTCGGGACTGGGGGGCCACCCAGTAC. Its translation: CASSRDWGATQY. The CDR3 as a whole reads CASSRDWGATQYF.

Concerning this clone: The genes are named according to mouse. CDR3 protein: CASSPQGDSDYTF. The part of the CDR3 DNA that was read is TGTGCCAGCAGTCCACAGGGGGACTCCGACTACACC. The chain has TRBV26 and TRBJ1-2, with TRBD1 matching over 8 bases. Read coverage stops 1 residue before the CDR3 terminus; the germline J gene supplies the remainder. V dropped 4 bases and J dropped 3; count of bases not matched to a gene: 1. This CDR3 is built from 13 residues. CDR1 KGHPV and CDR2 FQNQEV come from the germline V gene (reference sequence).

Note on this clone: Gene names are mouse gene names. Partial CDR3 DNA: TGTGCCAGCGGTGGACAGGGCGCTGGAAATACGCTCTAT. Amino acids: CASGGQGAGNTLY. The entire CDR3 is CASGGQGAGNTLYF. This chain connects TRBV13-2 to TRBJ1-3; 7 positions agree with TRBD1. The read terminates 1 residue ahead of where the CDR3 ends, so the germline J gene completes it. The CDR3 spans 14 residues. Germline V lookup: CDR1 NNHNN, CDR2 SYGAGS (reference sequence). Unmatched junction bases numbered 2, after V lost 3 bases and J lost 2 bases.

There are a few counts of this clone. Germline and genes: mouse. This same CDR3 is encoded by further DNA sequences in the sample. Incomplete CDR3 DNA: TGTGCCAGCAGCTACGACTGGGGGTATGCTGAGCAGTTC. It encodes CASSYDWGYAEQF. Given in full, the CDR3 is CASSYDWGYAEQFF. The rearrangement joins TRBV3 to TRBJ2-1; TRBD2 agrees at 9 bases. The read finishes 1 residue shy of the CDR3 end, and the germline J gene is used to complete it. The CDR3 runs to 14 residues. V lost 4 bases to trimming and J lost 4 bases; unmatched junction nucleotides: 2. CDR1 SNHLY and CDR2 FYNGKV come from the germline V gene (reference sequence). Full variable domain (rest looked up from reference TRBV3 and TRBJ2-1): GPKVLQIPSHQIIDMGQMVTLNCDPVSNHLYFYWYKQILGQQMEFLVNFYNGKVMEKSKLFKDQFSVERPDGSYFTLKIQPTALEDSAVYFCASSYDWGYAEQFFGPGTRLTVL.

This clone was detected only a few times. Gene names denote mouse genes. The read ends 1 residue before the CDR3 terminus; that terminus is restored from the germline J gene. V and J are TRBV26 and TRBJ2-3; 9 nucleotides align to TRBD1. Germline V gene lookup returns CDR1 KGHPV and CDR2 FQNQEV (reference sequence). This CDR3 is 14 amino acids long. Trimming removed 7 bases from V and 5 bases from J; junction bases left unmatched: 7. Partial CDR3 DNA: TGTGCCAGCAAGACCGGGACAGGGAGAGAAACGCTGTAT. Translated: CASKTGTGRETLY. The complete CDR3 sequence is CASKTGTGRETLYF. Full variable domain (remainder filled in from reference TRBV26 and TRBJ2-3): NSKVIQTPRYLVKGQGQKAKMRCIPEKGHPVVFWYQQNKNNEFKFLINFQNQEVLQQIDMTEKRFSAECPSNSPCSLEIQSSEAGDSALYLCASKTGTGRETLYFGSGTRLTVL.

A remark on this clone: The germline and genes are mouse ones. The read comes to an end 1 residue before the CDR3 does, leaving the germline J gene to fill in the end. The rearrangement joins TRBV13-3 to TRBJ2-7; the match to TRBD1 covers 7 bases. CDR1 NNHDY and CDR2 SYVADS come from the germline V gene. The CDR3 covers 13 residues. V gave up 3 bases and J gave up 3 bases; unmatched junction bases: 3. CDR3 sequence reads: CASSAGTDYEQYF. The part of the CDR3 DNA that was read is TGTGCCAGCAGTGCCGGGACAGACTATGAACAGTAC.

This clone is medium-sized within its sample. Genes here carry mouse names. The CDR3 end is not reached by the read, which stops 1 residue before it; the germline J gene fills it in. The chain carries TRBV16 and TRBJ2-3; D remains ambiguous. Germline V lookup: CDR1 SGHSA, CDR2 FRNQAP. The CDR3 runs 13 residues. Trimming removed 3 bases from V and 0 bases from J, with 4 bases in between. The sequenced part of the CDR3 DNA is TGTGCAAGCAGCTTGGACAGTGCAGAAACGCTGTAT. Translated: CASSLDSAETLY. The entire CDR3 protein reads CASSLDSAETLYF. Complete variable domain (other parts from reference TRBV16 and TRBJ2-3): NAGVIQTPRHKVTGKGQEATLWCEPISGHSAVFWYRQTIVQGLEFLTYFRNQAPIDDSGMPKERFSAQMPNQSHSTLKIQSTQPQDSAVYLCASSLDSAETLYFGSGTRLTVL.

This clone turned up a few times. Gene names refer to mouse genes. CDR3 sequence reads: CASSQGSDYTF. The part of the CDR3 DNA that was read is TGTGCCAGCAGTCAGGGATCCGACTACACC. V gene TRBV26 combines with J gene TRBJ1-2; D gene ambiguous. From the germline J gene comes the end of the CDR3, since the read stops 1 residue before it. CDR1 KGHPV and CDR2 FQNQEV come from the germline V gene (reference sequence). The CDR3 sequence is 11 residues long. V was shortened by 4 bases and J by 5 bases, with 5 bases between the two germline ends.

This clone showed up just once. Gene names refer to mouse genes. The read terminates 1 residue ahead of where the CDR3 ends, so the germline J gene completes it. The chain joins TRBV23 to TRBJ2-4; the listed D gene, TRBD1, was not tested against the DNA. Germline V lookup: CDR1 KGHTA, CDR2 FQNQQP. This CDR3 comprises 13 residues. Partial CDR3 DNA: TGCTCCAGCAGTCAAGTAGGGGAAAACACCTTGTAC. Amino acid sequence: CSSSQVGENTLY. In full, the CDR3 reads CSSSQVGENTLYF.

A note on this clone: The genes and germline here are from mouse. The part of the CDR3 DNA that was read is TGTGCCAGCAGTCTCTGGACAGGGGACTCCTATGAACAGTAC. Protein sequence: CASSLWTGDSYEQY. The whole CDR3 reads CASSLWTGDSYEQYF. The chain couples TRBV26 to TRBJ2-7; TRBD1 matches 9 bases. The read gets to within 1 residue of the CDR3 end, and the germline J gene fills in the rest. V was clipped by 3 bases and J by 0 bases; unmatched bases: 3. Germline CDR1 reads KGHPV; CDR2 reads FQNQEV (reference sequence). This CDR3 is 15 amino acids long.

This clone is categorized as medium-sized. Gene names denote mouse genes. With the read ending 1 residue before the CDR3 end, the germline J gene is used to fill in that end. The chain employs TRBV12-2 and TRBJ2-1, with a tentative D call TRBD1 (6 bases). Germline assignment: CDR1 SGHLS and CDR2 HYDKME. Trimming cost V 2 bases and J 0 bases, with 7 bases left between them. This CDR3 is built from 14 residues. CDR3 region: CASSRDINYAEQFF. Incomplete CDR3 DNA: TGTGCCAGCTCTCGGGACATTAACTATGCTGAGCAGTTC.

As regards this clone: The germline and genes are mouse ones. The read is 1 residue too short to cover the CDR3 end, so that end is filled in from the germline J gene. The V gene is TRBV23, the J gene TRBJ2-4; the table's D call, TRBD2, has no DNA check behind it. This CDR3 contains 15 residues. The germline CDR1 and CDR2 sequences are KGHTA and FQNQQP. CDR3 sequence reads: CSSSQSGTGGNTLYF. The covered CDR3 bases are TGCTCCAGCAGTCAATCGGGGACTGGGGGAAACACCTTGTAC.

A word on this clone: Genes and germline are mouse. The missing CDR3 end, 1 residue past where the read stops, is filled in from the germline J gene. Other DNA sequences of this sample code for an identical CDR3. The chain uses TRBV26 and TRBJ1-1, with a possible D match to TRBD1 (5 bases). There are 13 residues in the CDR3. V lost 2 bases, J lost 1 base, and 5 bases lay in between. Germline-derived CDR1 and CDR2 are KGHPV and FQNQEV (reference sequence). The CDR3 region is CASSLDRNTEVFF. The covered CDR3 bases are TGTGCCAGCAGTCTGGACAGAAACACAGAAGTCTTC. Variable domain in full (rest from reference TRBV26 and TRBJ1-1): NSKVIQTPRYLVKGQGQKAKMRCIPEKGHPVVFWYQQNKNNEFKFLINFQNQEVLQQIDMTEKRFSAECPSNSPCSLEIQSSEAGDSALYLCASSLDRNTEVFFGKGTRLTVV.

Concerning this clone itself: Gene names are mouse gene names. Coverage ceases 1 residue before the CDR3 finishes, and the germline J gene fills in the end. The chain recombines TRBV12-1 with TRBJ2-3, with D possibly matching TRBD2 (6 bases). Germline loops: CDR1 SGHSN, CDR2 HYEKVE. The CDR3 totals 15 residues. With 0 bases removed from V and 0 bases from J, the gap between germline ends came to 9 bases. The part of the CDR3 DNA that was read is TGTGCCAGCTCTCTCGGGGGGTCTAGTGCAGAAACGCTGTAT. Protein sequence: CASSLGGSSAETLY. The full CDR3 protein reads CASSLGGSSAETLYF.

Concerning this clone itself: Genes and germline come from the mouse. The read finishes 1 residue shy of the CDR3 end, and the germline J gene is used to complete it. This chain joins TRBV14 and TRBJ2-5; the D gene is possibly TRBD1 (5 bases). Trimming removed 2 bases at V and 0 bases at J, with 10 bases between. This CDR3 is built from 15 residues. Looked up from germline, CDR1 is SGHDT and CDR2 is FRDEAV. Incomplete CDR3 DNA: TGTGCCAGCAGTTTTGCAGGGCTTAACCAAGACACCCAGTAC. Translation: CASSFAGLNQDTQY. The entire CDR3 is CASSFAGLNQDTQYF.

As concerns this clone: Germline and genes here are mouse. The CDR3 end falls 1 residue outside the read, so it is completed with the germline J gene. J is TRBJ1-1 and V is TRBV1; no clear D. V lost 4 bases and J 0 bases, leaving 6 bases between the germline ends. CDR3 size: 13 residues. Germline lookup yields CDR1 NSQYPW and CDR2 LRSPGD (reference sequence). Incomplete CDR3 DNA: TGCACCTGCAGTGGACAAGCAAACACAGAAGTCTTC. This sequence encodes CTCSGQANTEVF. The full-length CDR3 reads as CTCSGQANTEVFF.